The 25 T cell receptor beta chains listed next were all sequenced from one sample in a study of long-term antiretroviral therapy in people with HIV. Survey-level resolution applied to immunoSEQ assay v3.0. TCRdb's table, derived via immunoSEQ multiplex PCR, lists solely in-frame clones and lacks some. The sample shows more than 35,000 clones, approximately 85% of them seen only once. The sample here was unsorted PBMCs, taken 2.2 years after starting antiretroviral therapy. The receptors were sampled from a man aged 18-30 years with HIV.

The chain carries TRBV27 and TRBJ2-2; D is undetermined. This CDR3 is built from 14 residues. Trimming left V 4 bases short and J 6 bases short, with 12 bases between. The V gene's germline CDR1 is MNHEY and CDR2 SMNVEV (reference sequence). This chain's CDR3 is CASSWFGDAGELFF. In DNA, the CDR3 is TGTGCCAGCAGTTGGTTTGGCGACGCCGGGGAGCTGTTTTTT.

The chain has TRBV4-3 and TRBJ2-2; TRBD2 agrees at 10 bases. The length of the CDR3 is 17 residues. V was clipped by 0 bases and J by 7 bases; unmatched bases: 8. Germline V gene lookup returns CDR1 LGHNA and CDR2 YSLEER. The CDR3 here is CASSQDAAGGPNGELFF. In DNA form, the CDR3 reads TGCGCCAGCAGCCAAGATGCAGCGGGAGGGCCCAACGGGGAGCTGTTTTTT.

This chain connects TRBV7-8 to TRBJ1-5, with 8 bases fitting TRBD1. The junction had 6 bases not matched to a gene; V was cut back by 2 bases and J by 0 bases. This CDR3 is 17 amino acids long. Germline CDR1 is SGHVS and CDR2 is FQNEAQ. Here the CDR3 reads CASSLNQGAYSNQPQHF. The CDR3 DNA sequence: TGTGCCAGCAGCTTAAATCAGGGGGCTTATAGCAATCAGCCCCAGCATTTT.

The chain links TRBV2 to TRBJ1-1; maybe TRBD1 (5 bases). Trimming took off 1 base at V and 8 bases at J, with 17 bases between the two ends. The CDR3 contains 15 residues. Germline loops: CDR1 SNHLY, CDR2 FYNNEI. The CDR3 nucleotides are TGTGCCAGCAGTGAAGAGGGACGATGGTCAGTAGAAGCTTTCTTT. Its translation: CASSEEGRWSVEAFF.

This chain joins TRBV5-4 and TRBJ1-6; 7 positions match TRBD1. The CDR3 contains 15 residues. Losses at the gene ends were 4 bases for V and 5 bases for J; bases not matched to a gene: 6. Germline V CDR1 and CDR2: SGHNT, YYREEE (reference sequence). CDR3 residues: CASSRGGNDNSPLHF. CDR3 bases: TGTGCCAGCAGCCGAGGGGGCAACGATAATTCACCCCTCCACTTT.

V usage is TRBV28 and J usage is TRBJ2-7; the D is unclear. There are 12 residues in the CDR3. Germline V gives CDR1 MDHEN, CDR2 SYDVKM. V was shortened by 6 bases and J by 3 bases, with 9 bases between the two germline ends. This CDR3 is CASREKGYEQYF. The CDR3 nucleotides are TGTGCCAGCAGAGAAAAGGGCTACGAGCAGTACTTC.

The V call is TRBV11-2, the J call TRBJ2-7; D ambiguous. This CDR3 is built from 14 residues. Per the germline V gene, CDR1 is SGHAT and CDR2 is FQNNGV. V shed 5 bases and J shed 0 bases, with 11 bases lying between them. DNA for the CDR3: TGTGCCAGCAGCAAGGCCCTCCTCTCCTACGAGCAGTACTTC. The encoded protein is CASSKALLSYEQYF. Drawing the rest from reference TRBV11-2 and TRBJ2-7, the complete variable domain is EAGVAQSPRYKIIEKRQSVAFWCNPISGHATLYWYQQILGQGPKLLIQFQNNGVVDDSQLPKDRFSAERLKGVDSTLKIQPAKLEDSAVYLCASSKALLSYEQYFGPGTRLTVT.

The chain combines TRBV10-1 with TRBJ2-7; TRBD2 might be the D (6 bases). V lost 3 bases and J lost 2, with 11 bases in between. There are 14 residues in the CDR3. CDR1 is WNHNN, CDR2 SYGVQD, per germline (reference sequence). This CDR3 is CASSDSGVTYEQYF. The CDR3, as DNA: TGCGCCAGCAGTGACTCGGGAGTAACCTACGAGCAGTACTTC.

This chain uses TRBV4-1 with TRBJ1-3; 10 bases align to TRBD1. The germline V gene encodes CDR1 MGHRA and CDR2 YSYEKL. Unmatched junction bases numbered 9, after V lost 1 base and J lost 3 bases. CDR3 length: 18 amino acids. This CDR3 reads CASSQVPGQGEIGNTIYF. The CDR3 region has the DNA TGCGCCAGCAGCCAAGTTCCAGGACAGGGGGAGATTGGAAACACCATATATTTT.

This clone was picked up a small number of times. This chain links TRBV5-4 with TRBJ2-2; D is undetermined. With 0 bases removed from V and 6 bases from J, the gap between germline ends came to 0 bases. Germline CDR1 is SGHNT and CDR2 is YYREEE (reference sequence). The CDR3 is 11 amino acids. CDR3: CASSLAGELFF. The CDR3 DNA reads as TGTGCCAGCAGCTTGGCCGGGGAGCTGTTTTTT.

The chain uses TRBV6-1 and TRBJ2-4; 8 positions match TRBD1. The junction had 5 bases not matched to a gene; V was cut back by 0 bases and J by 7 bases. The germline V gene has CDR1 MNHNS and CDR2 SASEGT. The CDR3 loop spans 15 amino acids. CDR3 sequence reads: CASSEASGGRNIQYF. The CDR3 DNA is TGTGCCAGCAGTGAAGCTTCAGGGGGCCGGAACATTCAGTACTTC.

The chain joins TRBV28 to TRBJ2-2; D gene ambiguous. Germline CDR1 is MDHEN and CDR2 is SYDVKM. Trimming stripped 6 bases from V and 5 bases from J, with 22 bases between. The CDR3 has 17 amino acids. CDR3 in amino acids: CASSRITSLARTGELFF. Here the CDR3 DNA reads TGTGCCAGCAGCCGAATTACCTCTCTGGCGCGGACCGGGGAGCTGTTTTTT.

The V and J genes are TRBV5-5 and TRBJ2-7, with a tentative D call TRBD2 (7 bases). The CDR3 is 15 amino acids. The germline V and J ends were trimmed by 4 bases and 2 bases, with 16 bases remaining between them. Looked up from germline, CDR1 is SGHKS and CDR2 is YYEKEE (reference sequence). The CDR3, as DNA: TGTGCCAGCAGCAACGGCGGGGGACAAACCTACGAGCAGTACTTC. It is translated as CASSNGGGQTYEQYF.

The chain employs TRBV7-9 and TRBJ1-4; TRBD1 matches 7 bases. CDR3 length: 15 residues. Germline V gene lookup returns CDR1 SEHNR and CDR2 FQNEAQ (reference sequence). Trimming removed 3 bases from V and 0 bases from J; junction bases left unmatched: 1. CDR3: CASSFGTATNEKLFF. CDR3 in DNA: TGTGCCAGCAGCTTCGGGACAGCAACTAATGAAAAACTGTTTTTT.

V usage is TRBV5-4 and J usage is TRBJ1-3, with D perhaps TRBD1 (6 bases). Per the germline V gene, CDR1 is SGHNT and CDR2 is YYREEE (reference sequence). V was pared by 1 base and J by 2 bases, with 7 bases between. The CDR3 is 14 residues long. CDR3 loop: CASSLTGTGNTIYF. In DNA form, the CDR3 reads TGTGCCAGCAGCTTGACAGGGACTGGAAACACCATATATTTT.

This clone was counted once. The CDR3 DNA is TGTGCCAGCAGTGTCAGAGCCGGGGAGCTGTTTTTT. The encoded protein is CASSVRAGELFF. The J gene is TRBJ2-2, the V gene TRBV2, with D unclear. This CDR3 contains 12 residues. The V end was cut by 4 bases, the J end by 6 bases, with 6 bases between. Germline V gene sequence: CDR1 SNHLY, CDR2 FYNNEI. Based on the CDR3 plus reference TRBV2 and TRBJ2-2, the full variable domain is EPEVTQTPSHQVTQMGQEVILRCVPISNHLYFYWYRQILGQKVEFLVSFYNNEISEKSEIFDDQFSVERPDGSNFTLKIRSTKLEDSAMYFCASSVRAGELFFGEGSRLTVL.

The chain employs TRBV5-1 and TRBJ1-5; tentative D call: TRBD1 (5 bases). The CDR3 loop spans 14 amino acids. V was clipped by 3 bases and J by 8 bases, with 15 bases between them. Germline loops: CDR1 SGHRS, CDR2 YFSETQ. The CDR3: CASSYRGTLKPQHF. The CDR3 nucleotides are TGCGCCAGCAGCTACCGGGGGACCCTAAAGCCCCAGCATTTT.

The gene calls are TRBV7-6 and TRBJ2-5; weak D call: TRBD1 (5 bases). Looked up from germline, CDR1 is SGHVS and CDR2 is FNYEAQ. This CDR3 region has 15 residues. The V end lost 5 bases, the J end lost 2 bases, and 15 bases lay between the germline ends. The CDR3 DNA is TGTGCCAGCAGCCCCCAGCCAGGGCGGCAAGAGACCCAGTACTTC. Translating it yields CASSPQPGRQETQYF.

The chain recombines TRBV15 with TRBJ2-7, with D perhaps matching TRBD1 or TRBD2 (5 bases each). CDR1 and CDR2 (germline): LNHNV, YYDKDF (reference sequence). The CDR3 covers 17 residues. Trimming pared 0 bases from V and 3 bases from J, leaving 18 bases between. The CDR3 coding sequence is TGTGCCACCAGCAGAGATCGCGCCGGGACGGCCAGCTACGAGCAGTACTTC. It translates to CATSRDRAGTASYEQYF.

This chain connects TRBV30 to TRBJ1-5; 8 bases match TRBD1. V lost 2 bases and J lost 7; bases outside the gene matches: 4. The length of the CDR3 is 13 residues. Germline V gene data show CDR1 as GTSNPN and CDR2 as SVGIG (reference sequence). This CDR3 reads CAWSLQGDQPQHF. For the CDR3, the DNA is TGTGCCTGGAGTCTACAGGGGGACCAGCCCCAGCATTTT.

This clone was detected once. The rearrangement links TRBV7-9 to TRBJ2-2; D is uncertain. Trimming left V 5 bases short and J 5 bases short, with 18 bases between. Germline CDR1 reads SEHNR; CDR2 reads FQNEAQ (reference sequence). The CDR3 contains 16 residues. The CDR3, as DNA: TGTGCCAGCAGCCTCCTCGATGACGTGAAAACCGGGGAGCTGTTTTTT. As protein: CASSLLDDVKTGELFF.

Here the CDR3 DNA reads TGTGCCACCAGCAGAGATCGCGCCCCAGGGGGTAGGGGAAACATTCAGTACTTC. This codes for CATSRDRAPGGRGNIQYF. The rearrangement joins TRBV15 to TRBJ2-4, with TRBD1 identical over 7 bases. Trimming took 0 bases from V and 6 from J; bases not matched to a gene: 14. The CDR3 length is 18 residues. Germline V lookup: CDR1 LNHNV, CDR2 YYDKDF (reference sequence).

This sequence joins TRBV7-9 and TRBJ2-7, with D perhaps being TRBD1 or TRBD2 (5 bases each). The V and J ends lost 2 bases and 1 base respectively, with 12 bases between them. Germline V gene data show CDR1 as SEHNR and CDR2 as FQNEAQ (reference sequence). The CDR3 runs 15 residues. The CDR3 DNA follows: TGTGCCAGCAGCTTATGGGCAGGGAGATCCTACGAGCAGTACTTC. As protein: CASSLWAGRSYEQYF.

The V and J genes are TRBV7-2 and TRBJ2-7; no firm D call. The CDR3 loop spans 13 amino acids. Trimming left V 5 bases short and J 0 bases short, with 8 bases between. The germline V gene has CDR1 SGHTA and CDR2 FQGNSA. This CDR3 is CASSLGFSYEQYF. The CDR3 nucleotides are TGTGCCAGCAGCCTCGGCTTCTCCTACGAGCAGTACTTC.

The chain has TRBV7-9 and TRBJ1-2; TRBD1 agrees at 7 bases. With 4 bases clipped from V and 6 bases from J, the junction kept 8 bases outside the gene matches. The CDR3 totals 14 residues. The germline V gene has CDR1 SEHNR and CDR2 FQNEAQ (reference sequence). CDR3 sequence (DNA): TGTGCCAGCAGCTCCCCGTCAGGGGGGCATGGCTACACCTTC. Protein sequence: CASSSPSGGHGYTF.